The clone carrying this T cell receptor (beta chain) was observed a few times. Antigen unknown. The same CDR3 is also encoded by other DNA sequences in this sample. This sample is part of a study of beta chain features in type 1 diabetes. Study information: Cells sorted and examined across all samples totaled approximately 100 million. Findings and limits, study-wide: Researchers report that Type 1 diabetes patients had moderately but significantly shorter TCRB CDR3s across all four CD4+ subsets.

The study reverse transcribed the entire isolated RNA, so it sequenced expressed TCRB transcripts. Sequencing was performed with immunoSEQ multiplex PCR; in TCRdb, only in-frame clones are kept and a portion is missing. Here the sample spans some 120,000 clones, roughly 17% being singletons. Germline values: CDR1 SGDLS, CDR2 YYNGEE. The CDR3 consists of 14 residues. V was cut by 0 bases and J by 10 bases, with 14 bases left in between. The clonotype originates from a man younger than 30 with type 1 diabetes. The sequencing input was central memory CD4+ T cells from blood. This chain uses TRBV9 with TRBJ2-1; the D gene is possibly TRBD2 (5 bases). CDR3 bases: TGTGCCAGCAGCGTAGCGCAGCTAACGGGGGAGCAGTTCTTC. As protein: CASSVAQLTGEQFF.